A selection of T cell receptor beta chains follows, all from one sample in a study of blood T cells in healthy people across ages. Via MiXCR, TCRdb re-called the 5' RACE reads, giving one row per CDR3 protein. Among more than 1,400,000 distinct CDR3 sequences listed, approximately 40% were seen once. Material for sequencing was blood. These receptors all come from a woman aged 18-35 years in good health. The CDR3 runs from the conserved cysteine through the conserved F or W. D genes are given only for firm matches. Expanded clones get a size class; other rows say once, few or many, or leave the size out.

j_call: TRBJ2-1; clone_size: -; d_call: -; v_call: TRBV7-9; cdr3_aa: CASSSTQEQFF; cdr3_nt: TGTGCCAGCAGCTCGACTCAAGAGCAGTTCTTC
j_call: TRBJ2-1; clone_size: -; d_call: TRBD1; v_call: TRBV3-1; cdr3_aa: CASSQGTGARNEQFF; cdr3_nt: TGTGCCAGCAGCCAAGGGACAGGGGCCCGCAATGAGCAGTTCTTC
j_call: TRBJ2-3; clone_size: few; d_call: TRBD2; v_call: TRBV20-1; cdr3_aa: CSAFGQGTSGISGTDTQYF; cdr3_nt: TGCAGTGCTTTTGGACAGGGGACTAGCGGGATCAGCGGCACAGATACGCAGTATTTT
j_call: TRBJ1-5; clone_size: many; d_call: -; v_call: TRBV28; cdr3_aa: CASSTGSAQPQHF; cdr3_nt: TGTGCCAGCTCTACAGGGTCGGCTCAGCCCCAGCATTTT
j_call: TRBJ1-2; clone_size: -; d_call: -; v_call: TRBV6-1; cdr3_aa: CASSEGRRADGYTF; cdr3_nt: TGTGCCAGCAGTGAAGGTCGAAGGGCGGATGGCTACACCTTC
j_call: TRBJ2-1; clone_size: -; d_call: -; v_call: TRBV7-9; cdr3_aa: CASSPSQGQFF; cdr3_nt: TGTGCCAGCAGCCCTTCCCAGGGGCAGTTCTTC
j_call: TRBJ2-7; clone_size: -; d_call: TRBD1; v_call: TRBV5-1; cdr3_aa: CASANRGSGLTSSYNEQYF; cdr3_nt: TGCGCCAGCGCAAACAGGGGAAGCGGCCTTACCAGCTCCTACAATGAGCAGTACTTC
j_call: TRBJ2-5; clone_size: -; d_call: -; v_call: TRBV12-3/TRBV12-4; cdr3_aa: CASSPIQRSETQYF; cdr3_nt: TGTGCCAGCAGCCCAATACAGAGATCGGAGACCCAGTACTTC
j_call: TRBJ1-6; clone_size: -; d_call: -; v_call: TRBV20-1; cdr3_aa: CSAREAGSSPLHF; cdr3_nt: TGCAGTGCTAGAGAGGCAGGGAGTTCACCCCTCCACTTT
j_call: TRBJ1-2; clone_size: few; d_call: -; v_call: TRBV12-3/TRBV12-4; cdr3_aa: CASSRGGPGSHHGYTF; cdr3_nt: TGTGCCAGCAGTCGCGGCGGGCCAGGGTCTCACCATGGCTACACCTTC
j_call: TRBJ1-5; clone_size: -; d_call: TRBD1; v_call: TRBV15; cdr3_aa: CATSRQTGLNQPQHF; cdr3_nt: TGTGCCACCAGCAGACAGACAGGGTTAAATCAGCCCCAGCATTTT
j_call: TRBJ2-7; clone_size: -; d_call: TRBD1; v_call: TRBV10-3; cdr3_aa: CAISEGTGGSYEQYF; cdr3_nt: TGTGCCATCAGTGAGGGGACAGGGGGGTCCTACGAGCAGTACTTC
j_call: TRBJ1-1; clone_size: few; d_call: -; v_call: TRBV6-1; cdr3_aa: CASSESGRNTEAFF; cdr3_nt: TGTGCCAGCAGTGAATCAGGGAGGAACACTGAAGCTTTCTTT
j_call: TRBJ2-7; clone_size: -; d_call: -; v_call: TRBV6-6; cdr3_aa: CASSYSLAGSSYVQYF; cdr3_nt: TGTGCCAGCAGTTACTCCCTAGCAGGGAGCTCCTACGTGCAGTACTTC
j_call: TRBJ1-1; clone_size: few; d_call: -; v_call: TRBV6-5; cdr3_aa: CASSSPGEGNTEAFF; cdr3_nt: TGTGCCAGCAGTTCCCCCGGGGAGGGGAACACTGAAGCTTTCTTT
j_call: TRBJ2-5; clone_size: -; d_call: -; v_call: TRBV4-2; cdr3_aa: CATGEVGETQYF; cdr3_nt: TGTGCCACCGGGGAGGTTGGGGAGACCCAGTACTTC
j_call: TRBJ1-5; clone_size: -; d_call: -; v_call: TRBV6-1; cdr3_aa: CASSEGPALNQPQHF; cdr3_nt: TGTGCCAGCAGTGAAGGACCTGCCTTAAATCAGCCCCAGCATTTT
j_call: TRBJ1-6; clone_size: few; d_call: -; v_call: TRBV7-9; cdr3_aa: CASASASREDNSPLHF; cdr3_nt: TGTGCCAGCGCGAGCGCGAGCAGGGAGGATAATTCACCCCTCCACTTT
j_call: TRBJ2-5; clone_size: -; d_call: -; v_call: TRBV2; cdr3_aa: CASSGGHLGAQYF; cdr3_nt: TGTGCCAGCAGTGGAGGTCACCTAGGGGCCCAGTACTTC
j_call: TRBJ2-5; clone_size: -; d_call: -; v_call: TRBV27; cdr3_aa: CASRHGGTQYF; cdr3_nt: TGTGCCAGCAGACACGGAGGGACCCAGTACTTC
j_call: TRBJ1-2; clone_size: -; d_call: -; v_call: TRBV15; cdr3_aa: CATQGIRGHGYTF; cdr3_nt: TGTGCCACCCAGGGCATCAGAGGGCATGGCTACACCTTC
j_call: TRBJ1-5; clone_size: -; d_call: -; v_call: TRBV12-3/TRBV12-4; cdr3_aa: CASSVEGNQPQHF; cdr3_nt: TGTGCCAGCAGTGTTGAGGGAAATCAGCCCCAGCATTTT
j_call: TRBJ2-1; clone_size: -; d_call: TRBD2; v_call: TRBV3-1; cdr3_aa: CASSQRGGKNEQFF; cdr3_nt: TGTGCCAGCAGCCAGCGGGGGGGCAAAAATGAGCAGTTCTTC
j_call: TRBJ2-5; clone_size: -; d_call: -; v_call: TRBV5-1; cdr3_aa: CASSLVGGASETQYF; cdr3_nt: TGCGCCAGCAGCTTGGTCGGAGGGGCAAGTGAGACCCAGTACTTC
j_call: TRBJ2-3; clone_size: -; d_call: -; v_call: TRBV9; cdr3_aa: CASSSRGGGTSTDTQYF; cdr3_nt: TGTGCCAGCAGCTCGCGAGGGGGCGGGACTAGCACAGATACGCAGTATTTT
j_call: TRBJ2-7; clone_size: few; d_call: -; v_call: TRBV4-1; cdr3_aa: CASSQVFEKATYEQYF; cdr3_nt: TGCGCCAGCAGCCAAGTATTTGAAAAAGCCACCTACGAGCAGTACTTC
j_call: TRBJ1-6; clone_size: few; d_call: -; v_call: TRBV4-2; cdr3_aa: CASSQEVKSNSPLHF; cdr3_nt: TGTGCCAGCAGCCAAGAAGTAAAAAGTAATTCACCCCTCCACTTT
j_call: TRBJ2-7; clone_size: -; d_call: TRBD2; v_call: TRBV20-1; cdr3_aa: CSAPTSGGENEQYF; cdr3_nt: TGCAGTGCTCCCACTAGCGGGGGGGAGAACGAGCAGTACTTC
j_call: TRBJ2-7; clone_size: -; d_call: -; v_call: TRBV20-1; cdr3_aa: CSARERRAYNEQYF; cdr3_nt: TGCAGTGCTAGAGAGCGTCGGGCCTACAATGAGCAGTACTTC
j_call: TRBJ2-5; clone_size: -; d_call: -; v_call: TRBV9; cdr3_aa: CASSVGDMETQYF; cdr3_nt: TGTGCCAGCAGCGTAGGAGATATGGAGACCCAGTACTTC
j_call: TRBJ1-1; clone_size: few; d_call: -; v_call: TRBV29-1; cdr3_aa: CSVAQTLNTEAFF; cdr3_nt: TGCAGCGTTGCCCAAACCCTGAACACTGAAGCTTTCTTT
j_call: TRBJ2-5; clone_size: -; d_call: -; v_call: TRBV6-5; cdr3_aa: CASRILASETQYF; cdr3_nt: TGTGCCAGCAGGATCCTAGCGTCGGAGACCCAGTACTTC
j_call: TRBJ2-3; clone_size: -; d_call: -; v_call: TRBV12-3/TRBV12-4; cdr3_aa: CASTFSAKAAQYF; cdr3_nt: TGTGCCAGCACATTTTCAGCCAAGGCGGCGCAGTATTTT
j_call: TRBJ1-2; clone_size: -; d_call: -; v_call: TRBV29-1; cdr3_aa: CSVERGSLWGYTF; cdr3_nt: TGCAGCGTTGAGCGGGGATCCCTGTGGGGCTACACCTTC
j_call: TRBJ2-7; clone_size: few; d_call: -; v_call: TRBV4-1; cdr3_aa: CASSQEARVREQYF; cdr3_nt: TGCGCCAGCAGCCAAGAGGCCCGAGTCCGCGAGCAGTACTTC
j_call: TRBJ1-4; clone_size: few; d_call: -; v_call: TRBV20-1; cdr3_aa: CSASESGRGEKLFF; cdr3_nt: TGCAGTGCTAGCGAGTCGGGGCGAGGTGAAAAACTGTTTTTT
j_call: TRBJ2-5; clone_size: -; d_call: TRBD1; v_call: TRBV6-5; cdr3_aa: CASSYFRTGTPSRETQYF; cdr3_nt: TGTGCCAGCAGTTACTTCCGGACAGGGACCCCCTCTAGAGAGACCCAGTACTTC
j_call: TRBJ2-6; clone_size: few; d_call: -; v_call: TRBV27; cdr3_aa: CASSGVGFSGANVLTF; cdr3_nt: TGTGCCAGCAGTGGCGTTGGGTTCTCTGGGGCCAACGTCCTGACTTTC
j_call: TRBJ1-1; clone_size: -; d_call: -; v_call: TRBV12-2; cdr3_aa: CASRLGRRGWTEAFF; cdr3_nt: TGTGCAAGTCGCTTAGGTCGGCGGGGCTGGACTGAAGCTTTCTTT
j_call: TRBJ2-1; clone_size: many; d_call: -; v_call: TRBV10-3; cdr3_aa: CAISDILYNEQFF; cdr3_nt: TGTGCCATCAGTGATATACTGTACAATGAGCAGTTCTTC
j_call: TRBJ2-5; clone_size: few; d_call: TRBD2; v_call: TRBV28; cdr3_aa: CASTLGGAVETQYF; cdr3_nt: TGTGCCAGCACCCTCGGGGGGGCGGTGGAGACCCAGTACTTC
j_call: TRBJ2-1; clone_size: few; d_call: TRBD1; v_call: TRBV20-1; cdr3_aa: CSARGQGTEEQFF; cdr3_nt: TGCAGTGCTAGAGGACAGGGAACAGAGGAGCAGTTCTTC
j_call: TRBJ1-6; clone_size: few; d_call: TRBD1; v_call: TRBV7-9; cdr3_aa: CASSKTTGGNSPLHF; cdr3_nt: TGTGCCAGCAGTAAGACGACAGGGGGGAATTCACCCCTCCACTTT
j_call: TRBJ1-6; clone_size: -; d_call: -; v_call: TRBV4-1; cdr3_aa: CASSQVGAKNSPLHF; cdr3_nt: TGCGCCAGCAGCCAAGTGGGCGCGAAGAATTCACCCCTCCACTTT
j_call: TRBJ2-1; clone_size: few; d_call: TRBD2; v_call: TRBV20-1; cdr3_aa: CSAKRLAGISNEQFF; cdr3_nt: TGCAGTGCTAAAAGACTAGCGGGAATATCCAATGAGCAGTTCTTC
j_call: TRBJ1-6; clone_size: -; d_call: -; v_call: TRBV9; cdr3_aa: CASSVGGSLDSPLHF; cdr3_nt: TGTGCCAGCAGCGTAGGGGGTTCTTTGGATTCACCCCTCCACTTT
j_call: TRBJ2-5; clone_size: -; d_call: -; v_call: TRBV7-2; cdr3_aa: CASSRKGGETQYF; cdr3_nt: TGTGCCAGCAGCCGAAAAGGGGGGGAGACCCAGTACTTC
j_call: TRBJ2-1; clone_size: few; d_call: TRBD2; v_call: TRBV28; cdr3_aa: CASGKSGRAVEQFF; cdr3_nt: TGTGCCAGCGGGAAAAGCGGGAGGGCGGTTGAGCAGTTCTTC
j_call: TRBJ2-3; clone_size: -; d_call: -; v_call: TRBV7-2; cdr3_aa: CASSSRGGTSTDTQYF; cdr3_nt: TGTGCCAGCAGCTCCCGGGGCGGGACGAGCACAGATACGCAGTATTTT
j_call: TRBJ2-7; clone_size: few; d_call: TRBD1; v_call: TRBV7-3; cdr3_aa: CASSLVGPFPRDRESYEQYF; cdr3_nt: TGTGCCAGCAGCTTGGTGGGCCCCTTCCCCCGGGACAGGGAGTCCTACGAGCAGTACTTC
j_call: TRBJ2-5; clone_size: -; d_call: TRBD2; v_call: TRBV20-1; cdr3_aa: CSARASGQETQYF; cdr3_nt: TGCAGTGCTAGAGCTAGCGGCCAAGAGACCCAGTACTTC
j_call: TRBJ2-7; clone_size: few; d_call: -; v_call: TRBV27; cdr3_aa: CASSFTGNTHEQYF; cdr3_nt: TGTGCCAGCAGCTTTACCGGGAATACGCACGAGCAGTACTTC
j_call: TRBJ1-1; clone_size: -; d_call: TRBD1; v_call: TRBV27; cdr3_aa: CASSFTGEAEAFF; cdr3_nt: TGTGCCAGCAGTTTCACAGGGGAGGCTGAAGCTTTCTTT
j_call: TRBJ2-7; clone_size: -; d_call: TRBD2; v_call: TRBV2; cdr3_aa: CASSEAGLARLGYNEQYF; cdr3_nt: TGTGCCAGCAGTGAAGCCGGACTAGCTAGGTTAGGTTACAATGAGCAGTACTTC
j_call: TRBJ2-1; clone_size: few; d_call: TRBD2; v_call: TRBV7-9; cdr3_aa: CASSLMGGGAANEQFF; cdr3_nt: TGTGCCAGCAGCTTAATGGGCGGGGGGGCTGCTAATGAGCAGTTCTTC
j_call: TRBJ2-3; clone_size: -; d_call: -; v_call: TRBV12-5; cdr3_aa: CASGLVVGQVTDTQYF; cdr3_nt: TGTGCTAGTGGTTTGGTGGTGGGGCAAGTCACAGATACGCAGTATTTT
j_call: TRBJ2-7; clone_size: -; d_call: -; v_call: TRBV7-9; cdr3_aa: CASSALMADSYEQYF; cdr3_nt: TGTGCCAGCAGCGCTTTAATGGCGGATTCCTACGAGCAGTACTTC